This T cell receptor beta chain was found in a study of early T cells in non-severe SARS-CoV-2 infection. Study-wide results and caveats: VDJdb-based annotation leaned toward anti-spike CD8 responses and missed private and CD4 specificities.

TCRdb used MiXCR to reprocess the 5' RACE reads, holding one entry per CDR3 protein. The sample includes fewer than 100,000 distinct CDR3 sequences, over 9% of them seen just once. With V trimmed by 0 bases and J by 0 bases, 10 bases remained unmatched. Germline-derived CDR1 and CDR2 are LGHDT and YNNKEL (reference sequence). This CDR3 contains 18 residues. There are many counts of this clonotype. Its specificity is unknown. The sequence was collected from an adult who was a healthcare worker with PCR-confirmed SARS-CoV-2 infection or an uninfected control (not recorded which). The specimen was whole blood. The chain couples TRBV3-1 to TRBJ2-7; TRBD2 agrees at 8 bases. The CDR3 DNA sequence: TGTGCCAGCAGCCAAGATCTGAGCGGCGGGAGGAGCTCCTACGAGCAGTACTTC. Translated: CASSQDLSGGRSSYEQYF.